This TCR beta chain is from a study of monozygotic twins with inflammatory bowel disease. Broader study findings: IBD patients share fewer clonotypes with other people than healthy twins do, especially with disease activity.

A template switching step added UMIs, each with a 6-nucleotide sample barcode. Reprocessing the 5' RACE reads, TCRdb reports a single entry for every CDR3 protein and omits DNA. Its table records under 200,000 distinct CDR3 sequences. Germline V lookup: CDR1 SGDLS, CDR2 YYNGEE. The CDR3 is 15 amino acids. On this clonotype: The target antigen is unknown.

The rearrangement links TRBV9 to TRBJ1-1. This clonotype was obtained from a human donor with ulcerative colitis or Crohn's disease, or a healthy co-twin of an affected twin (not recorded which). The sequenced material came from blood. CDR3 sequence: CASSVRHSENTEAFF.